Below are 21 T cell receptor beta chains sequenced from a single sample in a study of blood T cell repertoires in COVID-19. Produced via immunoSEQ multiplex PCR; TCRdb's table is partial and in-frame only. The sample holds more than 450,000 clones, roughly 87% seen once. Sequencing input: PBMCs or T cells enriched from blood (not recorded which). The receptors shown here come from a woman between 18 and 29 years old who had recovered from COVID-19.

The chain couples TRBV4-1 to TRBJ1-6; the D is unclear. Trimming took off 4 bases at V and 7 bases at J, with 14 bases between the two ends. The germline gives CDR1 MGHRA, CDR2 YSYEKL. CDR3 length: 15 residues. The CDR3 is CASSRGIGTNSPLHF. CDR3 DNA sequence: TGCGCCAGCAGCCGAGGCATTGGTACCAATTCACCCCTCCACTTT.

The chain links TRBV5-4 to TRBJ2-3; weak D call: TRBD1 (7 bases). CDR1 is SGHNT, CDR2 YYREEE, per germline (reference sequence). Trimming removed 5 bases at V and 2 bases at J, with 12 bases between. CDR3 size: 14 residues. The chain's CDR3 is CASRSRGDTDTQYF. As DNA, the CDR3 is TGTGCCAGCAGGTCCAGGGGGGACACAGATACGCAGTATTTT.

This rearrangement joins TRBV20-1 to TRBJ1-6, with D possibly matching TRBD1 (6 bases). Germline CDR1 and CDR2: DFQATT and SNEGSKA (reference sequence). The CDR3 is made up of 15 amino acids. V shed 3 bases and J shed 9 bases, with 18 bases lying between them. CDR3 protein: CSASANRDPGSPLHF. The CDR3 region has the DNA TGCAGTGCTAGTGCCAACAGGGACCCCGGTTCACCCCTCCACTTT.

The chain links TRBV30 to TRBJ2-3; D gene uncertain. The CDR3 has 12 residues. Germline CDR1 reads GTSNPN; CDR2 reads SVGIG (reference sequence). V dropped 2 bases and J dropped 2 bases, with 5 bases sitting between them. CDR3 residues: CAWSPHTDTQYF. The CDR3 nucleotides are TGTGCCTGGAGTCCACACACAGATACGCAGTATTTT.

The chain employs TRBV9 and TRBJ1-3; no firm D call. V gave up 0 bases and J gave up 3 bases, with 13 bases separating them. Germline lookup yields CDR1 SGDLS and CDR2 YYNGEE. The CDR3 is 16 amino acids. The CDR3 DNA sequence: TGTGCCAGCAGCGTAGACAGTCACCCTATTGGAAACACCATATATTTT. Its translation: CASSVDSHPIGNTIYF.

The CDR3 region has the DNA TGCGCCAGCAGCTTGGGGGCCGGCACAGATACGCAGTATTTT. This gives the protein CASSLGAGTDTQYF. V usage is TRBV5-1 and J usage is TRBJ2-3; no reliable D call. CDR1 is SGHRS and CDR2 is YFSETQ in the germline V gene. This CDR3 contains 14 residues. V was shortened by 0 bases and J by 1 base, with 6 bases between the two germline ends.

The V and J genes are TRBV4-2 and TRBJ2-3, with D tentatively TRBD2 (6 bases). CDR3 length equals 15 residues. The V gene's germline CDR1 is LGHNA and CDR2 YNFKEQ. Trimming pared 5 bases from V and 2 bases from J, leaving 14 bases between. Here the CDR3 reads CASSGGIQLTDTQYF. DNA for the CDR3: TGTGCCAGCAGCGGGGGGATTCAACTCACAGATACGCAGTATTTT.

This clone appeared once. The chain links TRBV6-2 or TRBV6-3 to TRBJ1-1, with TRBD1 matching 7 bases. The CDR3 extends over 18 amino acids. Trimming took 1 base from V and 3 from J; bases not matched to a gene: 14. Germline lookup yields CDR1 MNHEY and CDR2 SVGEGT. The CDR3 DNA is TGTGCCAGCAGTTACTTCCGGGACAGAGTCGGTGTGGACACTGAAGCTTTCTTT. This translates into CASSYFRDRVGVDTEAFF.

There are a few counts of this clone. The rearrangement uses TRBV19 and TRBJ2-7; D not resolved. CDR1 LNHDA and CDR2 SQIVND come from the germline V gene (reference sequence). This CDR3 spans 14 amino acids. Trimming removed 5 bases from V and 0 bases from J, with 11 bases in between. CDR3 sequence (DNA): TGTGCCAGTAGTCCCCAAGATAGCTCCTACGAGCAGTACTTC. Protein: CASSPQDSSYEQYF.

This clone was seen a few times. V is TRBV19 and J is TRBJ1-1; 8 bases agree with TRBD1. The germline CDR1 and CDR2 sequences are LNHDA and SQIVND (reference sequence). Trimming took 5 bases from V and 5 from J; bases not matched to a gene: 16. This CDR3 contains 17 residues. This CDR3 reads CASSPHPSRGRGTEAFF. CDR3 bases: TGTGCCAGTAGTCCTCATCCATCCAGGGGGCGAGGGACTGAAGCTTTCTTT.

V usage is TRBV5-5 and J usage is TRBJ1-6, with TRBD1 matching 8 bases. V gave up 0 bases and J gave up 8 bases; unmatched junction bases: 4. The length of the CDR3 is 15 residues. Per germline, CDR1 SGHKS and CDR2 YYEKEE (reference sequence). The CDR3 nucleotides read TGTGCCAGCAGCTTGGGGACAGGGTTCGATTCACCCCTCCACTTT. This sequence encodes CASSLGTGFDSPLHF.

The rearrangement links TRBV5-6 to TRBJ2-7; unclear D gene. Germline CDR1 is SGHDT and CDR2 is YYEEEE. Trimming removed 3 bases from V and 2 bases from J, with 3 bases in between. This CDR3 contains 11 residues. The CDR3 DNA reads TGTGCCAGCAGCTCCACCTACGAGCAGTACTTC. Its translation: CASSSTYEQYF.

Regarding this clone: The sample has other DNA sequences that encode this CDR3 too. The chain is built from TRBV7-9 and TRBJ1-2; weak D call: TRBD1 (6 bases). The germline gives CDR1 SEHNR, CDR2 FQNEAQ (reference sequence). The V end was cut by 3 bases, the J end by 2 bases, with 10 bases between. The CDR3 spans 14 residues. The CDR3 loop reads CASSLSGQNYGYTF. The DNA for the CDR3 is TGTGCCAGCAGCTTGTCCGGACAGAACTATGGCTACACCTTC.

V usage is TRBV6-2 or TRBV6-3 and J usage is TRBJ1-4, with a weak D call TRBD1 (5 bases). This CDR3 has 13 amino acids. V lost 6 bases and J 4 bases, leaving 9 bases between the germline ends. The germline gives CDR1 MNHEY, CDR2 SVGEGT. The CDR3 DNA sequence: TGTGCCAGCAGCTCCGACAGTAATGAAAAACTGTTTTTT. Translated: CASSSDSNEKLFF.

This clone was counted only a few times. The chain couples TRBV5-1 to TRBJ1-5; possibly TRBD1 for D (5 bases). V was pared by 4 bases and J by 1 base, with 12 bases between. Germline loops: CDR1 SGHRS, CDR2 YFSETQ. The CDR3 has 15 amino acids. CDR3 loop: CASSPSGLSNQPQHF. The CDR3 region has the DNA TGCGCCAGCAGCCCGTCAGGGTTGAGCAATCAGCCCCAGCATTTT.

V and J are TRBV2 and TRBJ2-7; tentatively, D is TRBD1 (6 bases). The CDR3 has 13 amino acids. The germline V gene has CDR1 SNHLY and CDR2 FYNNEI. The V and J ends lost 8 bases and 7 bases respectively, with 18 bases between them. The CDR3 reads CASSRDILQEQYF. CDR3 nucleotide sequence: TGTGCCAGCTCACGGGACATACTCCAGGAGCAGTACTTC. The whole variable domain, remainder taken from reference TRBV2 and TRBJ2-7, is EPEVTQTPSHQVTQMGQEVILRCVPISNHLYFYWYRQILGQKVEFLVSFYNNEISEKSEIFDDQFSVERPDGSNFTLKIRSTKLEDSAMYFCASSRDILQEQYFGPGTRLTVT.

V is TRBV19 and J is TRBJ1-4; D is perhaps TRBD1 (5 bases). The V and J ends lost 0 bases and 8 bases respectively, with 13 bases between them. The CDR3 covers 15 residues. Germline loops: CDR1 LNHDA, CDR2 SQIVND (reference sequence). Here the CDR3 DNA reads TGTGCCAGTAGTATAGATCTCAGGGTTGAAGAAAAACTGTTTTTT. This translates into CASSIDLRVEEKLFF.

In its sample, this clone was seen a few times. This chain connects TRBV30 to TRBJ1-2; TRBD1 is a possible D gene (5 bases). The ends were cut back, 0 bases at V and 8 bases at J, with 13 bases in the middle. Germline V gives CDR1 GTSNPN, CDR2 SVGIG (reference sequence). This CDR3 has 13 amino acids. This CDR3 is CAWSVPGREGYTF. Here the CDR3 DNA reads TGTGCCTGGAGTGTACCAGGGAGGGAGGGCTACACCTTC.

CDR3 in amino acids: CASSRDVGQGADTQYF. The CDR3 DNA reads TGTGCCAGCAGTCGGGATGTGGGACAGGGGGCAGATACGCAGTATTTT. The rearrangement joins TRBV2 to TRBJ2-3; 11 bases agree with TRBD1. CDR3 size: 16 residues. Trimming removed 5 bases from V and 4 bases from J; junction bases left unmatched: 8. CDR1 and CDR2 from the germline V gene are SNHLY and FYNNEI.

V is TRBV6-5 and J is TRBJ2-7, with a possible D match to TRBD2 (6 bases). Germline V gene lookup returns CDR1 MNHEY and CDR2 SVGAGI. CDR3 length equals 14 residues. With 2 bases removed from V and 6 bases from J, the gap between germline ends came to 14 bases. Here the CDR3 reads CASSYAGTYAEQYF. As DNA, the CDR3 is TGTGCCAGCAGTTACGCGGGGACGTACGCCGAGCAGTACTTC.

This clone came up once. The chain uses TRBV25-1 and TRBJ2-5; possible D gene TRBD1, 6 bases. V lost 5 bases to trimming and J lost 3 bases, with 13 bases between them. This CDR3 contains 14 residues. The germline V gene encodes CDR1 MGHDK and CDR2 SYGVNS. The CDR3 nucleotides are TGTGCCAGCAGTTACAGGGTCGAGGAAGAGACCCAGTACTTC. The encoded protein is CASSYRVEEETQYF.